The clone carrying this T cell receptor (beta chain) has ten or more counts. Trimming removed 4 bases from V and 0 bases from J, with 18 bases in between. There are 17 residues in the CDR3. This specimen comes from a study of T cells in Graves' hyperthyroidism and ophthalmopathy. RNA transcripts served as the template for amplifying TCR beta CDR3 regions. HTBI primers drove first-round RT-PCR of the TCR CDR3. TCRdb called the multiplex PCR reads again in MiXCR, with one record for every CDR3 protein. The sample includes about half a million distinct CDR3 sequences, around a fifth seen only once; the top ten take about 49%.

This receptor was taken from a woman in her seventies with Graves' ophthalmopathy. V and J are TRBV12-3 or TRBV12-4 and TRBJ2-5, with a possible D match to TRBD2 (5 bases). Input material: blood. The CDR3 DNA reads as TGTGCCAGCAGTTCACAGCGACAATGGGAGAACCAAGAGACCCAGTACTTC. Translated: CASSSQRQWENQETQYF.